This is a list of T cell receptor beta chains from one sample in a study of blood T cell repertoires in COVID-19. Here immunoSEQ multiplex PCR was the method, and the copy in TCRdb shows in-frame clones only, minus some. The sample has approximately 75,000 clones, approximately 79% seen once; the top ten hold around 2.6%. Sequencing was done on a sample of peripheral blood. These TCRs come from a human donor with acute or convalescent COVID-19. The donor label of this sample is uncertain. The CDR3 runs from the conserved cysteine through the conserved F or W. A D gene is named only where the DNA matches it firmly. Size is omitted from some rows. Given values are once, few, many or a class for expanded clones.

d_gene: TRBD2; j_gene: TRBJ2-7; v_gene: TRBV4-1; abundance: NA; CDR3aa: CASSQGLAGYEQYF; CDR3nt: TGCGCCAGCAGCCAAGGACTAGCGGGATACGAGCAGTACTTC
d_gene: NA; j_gene: TRBJ1-5; v_gene: TRBV18; abundance: NA; CDR3aa: CASSPPQGSNQPQHF; CDR3nt: TGTGCCAGCTCACCACCGCAGGGGAGCAATCAGCCCCAGCATTTT
d_gene: TRBD2; j_gene: TRBJ2-6; v_gene: TRBV7-2; abundance: NA; CDR3aa: CASSLVPGGLGANVLTF; CDR3nt: TGTGCCAGCAGCTTAGTTCCGGGGGGGCTTGGGGCCAACGTCCTGACTTTC
d_gene: NA; j_gene: TRBJ1-5; v_gene: TRBV28; abundance: NA; CDR3aa: CASSTGSGNQPQHF; CDR3nt: TGTGCCAGCAGTACTGGTTCGGGCAATCAGCCCCAGCATTTT
d_gene: TRBD2; j_gene: TRBJ2-1; v_gene: TRBV20-1; abundance: NA; CDR3aa: CSASGAGASYNEQFF; CDR3nt: TGCAGTGCTAGTGGGGCGGGAGCATCCTACAATGAGCAGTTCTTC
d_gene: NA; j_gene: TRBJ2-1; v_gene: TRBV11-2; abundance: NA; CDR3aa: CASSLGEGSYNEQFF; CDR3nt: TGTGCCAGCAGCTTAGGAGAGGGCTCCTACAATGAGCAGTTCTTC
d_gene: TRBD2; j_gene: TRBJ2-1; v_gene: TRBV10-3; abundance: NA; CDR3aa: CAISLLAGGAATGNEQFF; CDR3nt: TGTGCCATCAGCCTACTAGCGGGAGGAGCGGCTACGGGAAATGAGCAGTTCTTC
d_gene: NA; j_gene: TRBJ2-1; v_gene: TRBV7-7; abundance: NA; CDR3aa: CASSLGKGAYNEQFF; CDR3nt: TGTGCTAGCAGCTTAGGGAAGGGGGCCTACAATGAGCAGTTCTTC
d_gene: NA; j_gene: TRBJ2-3; v_gene: TRBV20-1; abundance: NA; CDR3aa: CSASGRGGLTDTQYF; CDR3nt: TGCAGTGCTAGTGGCCGGGGAGGACTCACAGATACGCAGTATTTT
d_gene: TRBD1; j_gene: TRBJ1-5; v_gene: TRBV6-5; abundance: NA; CDR3aa: CASRAGGEGQPQHF; CDR3nt: TGTGCCAGCAGGGCAGGGGGCGAAGGACAGCCCCAGCATTTT
d_gene: TRBD2; j_gene: TRBJ2-1; v_gene: TRBV30; abundance: NA; CDR3aa: CAWSPLGGRSHEQFF; CDR3nt: TGTGCCTGGAGCCCCCTCGGCGGGAGGTCCCATGAGCAGTTCTTC
d_gene: TRBD2; j_gene: TRBJ2-1; v_gene: TRBV29-1; abundance: NA; CDR3aa: CSARGGADINEQFF; CDR3nt: TGCAGCGCCCGCGGGGGGGCCGACATCAATGAGCAGTTCTTC
d_gene: NA; j_gene: TRBJ1-2; v_gene: TRBV12-3/TRBV12-4; abundance: NA; CDR3aa: CASSLDSEGYTF; CDR3nt: TGTGCCAGCAGTTTGGACAGCGAGGGCTACACCTTC
d_gene: NA; j_gene: TRBJ2-7; v_gene: TRBV9; abundance: NA; CDR3aa: CASSVGGSGYEQYF; CDR3nt: TGTGCCAGCAGCGTAGGCGGTAGCGGTTACGAGCAGTACTTC
d_gene: TRBD2; j_gene: TRBJ2-1; v_gene: TRBV2; abundance: NA; CDR3aa: CASRPSGSGEQFF; CDR3nt: TGTGCCAGCAGGCCTAGCGGGAGTGGTGAGCAGTTCTTC
d_gene: TRBD2; j_gene: TRBJ2-2; v_gene: TRBV28; abundance: NA; CDR3aa: CASSLGINIGRGTGELFF; CDR3nt: TGTGCCAGCAGTTTGGGTATTAATATCGGGAGGGGCACCGGGGAGCTGTTTTTT
d_gene: NA; j_gene: TRBJ1-4; v_gene: TRBV4-3; abundance: NA; CDR3aa: CASSQGGRTLNEKLFF; CDR3nt: TGCGCCAGCAGCCAAGGGGGAAGGACACTTAATGAAAAACTGTTTTTT
d_gene: NA; j_gene: TRBJ1-2; v_gene: TRBV14; abundance: few; CDR3aa: CASSQFGENYGYTF; CDR3nt: TGTGCCAGCAGCCAATTCGGAGAGAACTATGGCTACACCTTC
d_gene: TRBD2; j_gene: TRBJ2-3; v_gene: TRBV11-1; abundance: NA; CDR3aa: CASSTLAGSTDTQYF; CDR3nt: TGTGCCAGCAGCACCCTAGCGGGGAGCACAGATACGCAGTATTTT
d_gene: NA; j_gene: TRBJ2-7; v_gene: TRBV5-4; abundance: NA; CDR3aa: CASSLTSYEQYF; CDR3nt: TGTGCCAGCAGTCTGACTAGCTACGAGCAGTACTTC
d_gene: NA; j_gene: TRBJ2-5; v_gene: TRBV21-1; abundance: NA; CDR3aa: CASSNWTSGGYQETQYF; CDR3nt: TGTGCCAGCAGCAACTGGACTAGCGGGGGATACCAAGAGACCCAGTACTTC
d_gene: TRBD1; j_gene: TRBJ2-5; v_gene: TRBV2; abundance: NA; CDR3aa: CASSGRTGGGETQYF; CDR3nt: TGTGCCAGCAGTGGAAGAACAGGGGGCGGAGAGACCCAGTACTTC
d_gene: TRBD1; j_gene: TRBJ2-6; v_gene: TRBV2; abundance: NA; CDR3aa: CASSVRGRTGVGNGANVLTF; CDR3nt: TGTGCCAGCAGTGTAAGGGGGAGGACAGGGGTTGGAAATGGGGCCAACGTCCTGACTTTC